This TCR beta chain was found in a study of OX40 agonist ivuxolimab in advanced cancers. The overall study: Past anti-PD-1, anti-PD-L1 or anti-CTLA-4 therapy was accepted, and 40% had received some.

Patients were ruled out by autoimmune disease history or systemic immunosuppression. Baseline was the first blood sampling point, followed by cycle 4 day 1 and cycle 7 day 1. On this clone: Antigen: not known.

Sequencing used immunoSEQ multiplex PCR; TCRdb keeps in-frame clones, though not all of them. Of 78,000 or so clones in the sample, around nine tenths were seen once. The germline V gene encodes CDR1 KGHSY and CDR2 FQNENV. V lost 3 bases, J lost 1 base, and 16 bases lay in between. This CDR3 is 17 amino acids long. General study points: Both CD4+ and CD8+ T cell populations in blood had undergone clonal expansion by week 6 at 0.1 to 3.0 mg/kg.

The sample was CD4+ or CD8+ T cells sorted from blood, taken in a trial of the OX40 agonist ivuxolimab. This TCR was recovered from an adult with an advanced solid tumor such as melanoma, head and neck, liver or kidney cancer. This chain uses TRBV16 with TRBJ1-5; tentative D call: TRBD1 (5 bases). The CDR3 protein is CASSQSKGLGSNQPQHF. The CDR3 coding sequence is TGTGCCAGCAGCCAGTCTAAGGGGTTGGGAAGCAATCAGCCCCAGCATTTT.